Listed below are T cell receptor beta chains from one sample, sequenced in a study of T cell repertoires in cytomegalovirus infection. TCRdb independently ran MiXCR on the reads; one entry per CDR3 protein. The data hold 490,000 or so distinct CDR3 sequences, with 11% observed a single time. Sequenced material: PBMCs. These receptors all come from a human donor in good health (CMV status not recorded). Some clones in this sample may be carry-over from other donors' samples. Each CDR3 is given with its conserved first and last residue. The order of the fields is CDR3 protein, CDR3 DNA, J gene, D gene, clone size, V gene. D genes are given only for firm matches. A row's size may be missing; if present it is once, few, many or a size class.

CDR3aa: CASSPTGPDQPQHF; CDR3nt: TGTGCCAGCAGTCCGACAGGGCCGGATCAGCCCCAGCATTTT; j_gene: TRBJ1-5; d_gene: TRBD1; abundance: many; v_gene: TRBV28
CDR3aa: CARSDSGLAGETQYF; CDR3nt: TGTGCCAGAAGTGACTCGGGACTAGCGGGAGAGACCCAGTACTTC; j_gene: TRBJ2-5; d_gene: TRBD2; abundance: -; v_gene: TRBV19
CDR3aa: CASSADRVGYGYTF; CDR3nt: TGTGCCAGCAGCGCCGACAGGGTGGGATATGGCTACACCTTC; j_gene: TRBJ1-2; d_gene: TRBD1; abundance: many; v_gene: TRBV7-6
CDR3aa: CASSSGDTPLYEQYF; CDR3nt: TGTGCCAGCAGTTCCGGGGATACCCCACTCTACGAGCAGTACTTC; j_gene: TRBJ2-7; d_gene: -; abundance: many; v_gene: TRBV28
CDR3aa: CSVEKSLEAFF; CDR3nt: TGCAGCGTTGAAAAGTCTTTAGAAGCTTTCTTT; j_gene: TRBJ1-1; d_gene: -; abundance: -; v_gene: TRBV29-1
CDR3aa: CAISERRGDYGYTF; CDR3nt: TGTGCCATCAGTGAAAGGAGGGGGGACTATGGCTACACCTTC; j_gene: TRBJ1-2; d_gene: -; abundance: -; v_gene: TRBV10-3
CDR3aa: CASRTWQGSYEQYF; CDR3nt: TGTGCCAGCAGGACATGGCAGGGTTCCTACGAGCAGTACTTC; j_gene: TRBJ2-7; d_gene: -; abundance: -; v_gene: TRBV2
CDR3aa: CASSYATRRQGSNQPQHF; CDR3nt: TGTGCCAGCAGCTACGCAACACGTCGACAGGGCAGTAACCAGCCCCAGCATTTT; j_gene: TRBJ1-5; d_gene: TRBD1; abundance: many; v_gene: TRBV5-8
CDR3aa: CASSQGSGQPQHF; CDR3nt: TGTGCCAGCAGCCAGGGCAGCGGGCAGCCCCAGCATTTT; j_gene: TRBJ1-5; d_gene: -; abundance: many; v_gene: TRBV27
CDR3aa: CASRRGGNEKLFF; CDR3nt: TGTGCCAGCCGGAGGGGGGGGAATGAAAAACTGTTTTTT; j_gene: TRBJ1-4; d_gene: -; abundance: few; v_gene: TRBV19
CDR3aa: CASSYYPQREVQETQYF; CDR3nt: TGTGCCAGCAGTTATTACCCCCAGCGGGAGGTGCAAGAGACCCAGTACTTC; j_gene: TRBJ2-5; d_gene: TRBD2; abundance: many; v_gene: TRBV6-1
CDR3aa: CSAREWAAGDTGELFF; CDR3nt: TGCAGTGCTAGAGAATGGGCGGCGGGGGACACCGGGGAGCTGTTTTTT; j_gene: TRBJ2-2; d_gene: TRBD2; abundance: -; v_gene: TRBV20-1
CDR3aa: CASSEVTGELFF; CDR3nt: TGTGCCAGCAGCGAAGTCACCGGGGAGCTGTTTTTT; j_gene: TRBJ2-2; d_gene: -; abundance: -; v_gene: TRBV9
CDR3aa: CASSSGLADETQYF; CDR3nt: TGTGCCAGCAGCTCGGGACTAGCAGACGAGACCCAGTACTTC; j_gene: TRBJ2-5; d_gene: TRBD2; abundance: few; v_gene: TRBV7-9
CDR3aa: CASSPGQRTDTQYF; CDR3nt: TGTGCCAGCAGCCCCGGACAGCGCACAGATACGCAGTATTTT; j_gene: TRBJ2-3; d_gene: -; abundance: many; v_gene: TRBV7-9
CDR3aa: CATSDPGTGGAGRINEQFF; CDR3nt: TGTGCCACCAGTGACCCCGGGACAGGGGGCGCGGGACGAATCAATGAGCAGTTCTTC; j_gene: TRBJ2-1; d_gene: TRBD1; abundance: few; v_gene: TRBV24-1
CDR3aa: CASTLESGSQPQHF; CDR3nt: TGTGCCAGCACCCTTGAATCAGGGAGTCAGCCCCAGCATTTT; j_gene: TRBJ1-5; d_gene: -; abundance: many; v_gene: TRBV12-3/TRBV12-4
CDR3aa: CASRIDRVREAFF; CDR3nt: TGTGCCAGTCGGATCGACAGAGTCCGTGAAGCTTTCTTT; j_gene: TRBJ1-1; d_gene: -; abundance: few; v_gene: TRBV19
CDR3aa: CASSITGTGGSNQPQHF; CDR3nt: TGTGCCAGTAGTATAACCGGGACAGGCGGCAGCAATCAGCCCCAGCATTTT; j_gene: TRBJ1-5; d_gene: TRBD1; abundance: -; v_gene: TRBV19
CDR3aa: CSAKGPGIWNTEAFF; CDR3nt: TGCAGTGCTAAGGGGCCGGGGATCTGGAACACTGAAGCTTTCTTT; j_gene: TRBJ1-1; d_gene: -; abundance: few; v_gene: TRBV20-1
CDR3aa: CASSLEIGAFF; CDR3nt: TGTGCCAGCAGCTTAGAGATTGGAGCTTTCTTT; j_gene: TRBJ1-1; d_gene: -; abundance: many; v_gene: TRBV11-2
CDR3aa: CASSSQENRRETQYF; CDR3nt: TGTGCCAGCAGCTCTCAAGAGAACAGGAGAGAGACCCAGTACTTC; j_gene: TRBJ2-5; d_gene: -; abundance: few; v_gene: TRBV6-5
CDR3aa: CASSLPGSGNTIYF; CDR3nt: TGTGCCAGCAGCTTACCAGGGTCAGGAAACACCATATATTTT; j_gene: TRBJ1-3; d_gene: -; abundance: many; v_gene: TRBV7-2